Following are 8 T cell receptor beta chains from one sample sequenced in a study of long-term antiretroviral therapy in people with HIV. Sequencing used immunoSEQ v3.0 at survey level. Produced via immunoSEQ multiplex PCR; TCRdb's table is partial and in-frame only. The repertoire holds some 29,000 clones, with approximately 87% as singletons. The starting material was unsorted PBMCs, obtained 0.5 years after starting antiretroviral therapy. These TCRs come from a woman aged 18-29 years with HIV.

The chain uses TRBV21-1 and TRBJ1-1; the table gives TRBD1 as D, unverified against the DNA. TRBV21-1 is classified as a pseudogene. CDR3 length: 14 amino acids. CDR3 sequence (DNA): TGTGCCAGCAGTTACAGGGAGAAGGGCACTGAAGCTTTCTTT. The encoded protein is CASSYREKGTEAFF.

The chain couples TRBV27 to TRBJ2-4; TRBD2 matches at 9 bases. With 6 bases clipped from V and 5 bases from J, the junction kept 5 bases outside the gene matches. Germline CDR1 and CDR2: MNHEY and SMNVEV (reference sequence). This CDR3 is 14 amino acids long. CDR3 coding DNA: TGTGCCAGCAGCTACGGACTAGCGCAAAACATTCAGTACTTC. Translation: CASSYGLAQNIQYF.

V and J are TRBV11-2 and TRBJ2-7; 11 nucleotides agree with TRBD2. After removal of 0 bases from V and 1 base from J, the junction contained 11 bases not matched to a gene. The CDR3 contains 19 residues. In germline, CDR1 is SGHAT, CDR2 FQNNGV. The DNA of the CDR3 is TGTGCCAGCAGCTTAGACGGATCAGGGGGACTAGCGGCGTCCTACGAGCAGTACTTC. Protein sequence: CASSLDGSGGLAASYEQYF.

V is TRBV29-1 and J is TRBJ1-1; D call uncertain. The CDR3 consists of 12 residues. V gave up 1 base and J gave up 3 bases, with 6 bases separating them. Per germline, CDR1 SQVTM and CDR2 ANQGSEA. The CDR3 DNA reads as TGCAGCGTTGAAGGAGACTACACTGAAGCTTTCTTT. Amino acid sequence: CSVEGDYTEAFF.

This clone was recorded once. This chain joins TRBV28 and TRBJ2-7; TRBD1 agrees at 7 bases. J gave up 3 bases and V 6 bases, and 14 bases lay outside the gene matches. Germline V lookup: CDR1 MDHEN, CDR2 SYDVKM. This CDR3 has 16 amino acids. The CDR3 DNA reads as TGTGCCAGCAGCTCCTACTCCCGGGACAGTTTCTACGAGCAGTACTTC. As protein: CASSSYSRDSFYEQYF.

This clone was seen more than once but under ten times. This chain uses TRBV27 with TRBJ1-2, with 8 nucleotides matching TRBD1. The CDR3 totals 14 residues. The germline gives CDR1 MNHEY, CDR2 SMNVEV (reference sequence). J gave up 6 bases and V 6 bases, and 9 bases lay outside the gene matches. The CDR3 reads CASSTQGARDGYTF. The CDR3 DNA reads as TGTGCCAGCAGCACCCAGGGGGCTAGGGATGGCTACACCTTC.

This clone was detected only once. The chain couples TRBV4-3 to TRBJ1-1; possible D gene TRBD1, 6 bases. This CDR3 region has 13 residues. Germline CDR1 and CDR2: LGHNA and YSLEER. Trimming took off 2 bases at V and 10 bases at J, with 14 bases between the two ends. Here the CDR3 reads CASSQTRGLGAFF. In nucleotides, the CDR3 is TGCGCCAGCAGCCAAACCCGGGGGCTGGGAGCTTTCTTT.

The chain recombines TRBV27 with TRBJ2-7, with 7 bases identical to TRBD1. After removal of 5 bases from V and 5 bases from J, the junction contained 12 bases not matched to a gene. The CDR3 covers 15 residues. Germline V gives CDR1 MNHEY, CDR2 SMNVEV (reference sequence). The CDR3 bases are TGTGCCAGCAGTCGGTTCCAGGGGGTGGTCGACGAGCAGTACTTC. It is translated as CASSRFQGVVDEQYF.